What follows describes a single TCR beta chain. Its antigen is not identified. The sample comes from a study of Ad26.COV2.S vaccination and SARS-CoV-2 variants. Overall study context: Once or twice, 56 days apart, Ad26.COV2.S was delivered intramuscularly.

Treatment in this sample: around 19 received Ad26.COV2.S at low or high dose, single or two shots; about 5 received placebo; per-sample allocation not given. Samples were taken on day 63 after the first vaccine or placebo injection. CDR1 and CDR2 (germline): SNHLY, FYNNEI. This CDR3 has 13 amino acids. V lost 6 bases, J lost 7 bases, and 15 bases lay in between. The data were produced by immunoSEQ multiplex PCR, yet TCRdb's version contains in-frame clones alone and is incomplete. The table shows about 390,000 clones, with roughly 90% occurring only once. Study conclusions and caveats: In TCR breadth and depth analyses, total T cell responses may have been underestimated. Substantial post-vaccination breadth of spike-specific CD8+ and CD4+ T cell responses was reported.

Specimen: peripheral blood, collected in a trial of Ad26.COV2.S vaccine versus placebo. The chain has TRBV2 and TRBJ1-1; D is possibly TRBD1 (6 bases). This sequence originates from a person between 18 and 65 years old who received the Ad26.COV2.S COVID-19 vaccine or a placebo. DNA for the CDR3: TGTGCCAGCAGGGGAACCGGGACAAGTGAAGCTTTCTTT. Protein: CASRGTGTSEAFF.